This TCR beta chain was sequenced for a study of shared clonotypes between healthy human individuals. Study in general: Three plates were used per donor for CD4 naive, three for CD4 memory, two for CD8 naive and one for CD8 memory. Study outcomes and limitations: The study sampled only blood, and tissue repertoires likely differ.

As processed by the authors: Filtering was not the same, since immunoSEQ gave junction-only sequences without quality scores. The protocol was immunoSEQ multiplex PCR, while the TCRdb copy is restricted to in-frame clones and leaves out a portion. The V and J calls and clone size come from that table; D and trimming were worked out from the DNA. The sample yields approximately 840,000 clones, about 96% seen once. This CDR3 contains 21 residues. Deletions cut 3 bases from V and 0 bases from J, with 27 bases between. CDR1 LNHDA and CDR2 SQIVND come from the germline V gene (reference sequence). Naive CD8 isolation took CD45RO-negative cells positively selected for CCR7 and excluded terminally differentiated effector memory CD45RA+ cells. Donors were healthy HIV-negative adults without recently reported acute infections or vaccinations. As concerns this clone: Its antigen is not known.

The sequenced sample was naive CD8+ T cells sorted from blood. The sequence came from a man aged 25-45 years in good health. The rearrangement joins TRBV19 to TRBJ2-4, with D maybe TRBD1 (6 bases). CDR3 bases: TGTGCCAGTAGTATTAATCCCAATATATTGGAGACAGGACTAGCCAAAAACATTCAGTACTTC. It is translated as CASSINPNILETGLAKNIQYF.